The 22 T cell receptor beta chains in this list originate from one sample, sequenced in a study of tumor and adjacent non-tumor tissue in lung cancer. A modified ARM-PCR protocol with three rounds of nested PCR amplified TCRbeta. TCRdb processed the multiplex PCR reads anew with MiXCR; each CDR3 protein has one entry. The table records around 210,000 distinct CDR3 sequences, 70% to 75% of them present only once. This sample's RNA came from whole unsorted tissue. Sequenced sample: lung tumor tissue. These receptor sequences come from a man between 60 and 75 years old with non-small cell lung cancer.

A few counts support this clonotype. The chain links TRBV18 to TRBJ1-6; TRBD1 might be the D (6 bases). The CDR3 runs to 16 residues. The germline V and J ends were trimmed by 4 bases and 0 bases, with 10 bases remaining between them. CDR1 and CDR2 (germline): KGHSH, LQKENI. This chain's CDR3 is CASSLTGSSYNSPLHF. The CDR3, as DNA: TGTGCCAGCTCACTAACAGGGAGCTCCTATAATTCACCCCTCCACTTT.

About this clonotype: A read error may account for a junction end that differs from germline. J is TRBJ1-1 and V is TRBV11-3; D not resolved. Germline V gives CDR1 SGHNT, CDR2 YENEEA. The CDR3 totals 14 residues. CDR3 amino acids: CANSLDGVNIEAFF. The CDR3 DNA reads TGTGCCAACAGCTTAGACGGAGTGAACATTGAAGCTTTCTTT.

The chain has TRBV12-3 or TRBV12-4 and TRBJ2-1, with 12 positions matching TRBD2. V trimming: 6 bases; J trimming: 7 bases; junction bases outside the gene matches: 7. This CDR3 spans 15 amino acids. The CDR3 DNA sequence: TGTGCCAGCAGGCGAACTAGCGGGGGGAAGAATGAGCAGTTCTTC. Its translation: CASRRTSGGKNEQFF.

CDR3 sequence: CASNYPGGWTQYF. The CDR3 coding sequence is TGTGCCAGCAATTACCCAGGGGGCTGGACCCAGTACTTC. The V and J genes are TRBV12-3 or TRBV12-4 and TRBJ2-5; 8 bases match TRBD1. CDR3 length: 13 residues. The V segment lost 7 bases and the J segment 7 bases; nucleotides outside the gene matches: 8.

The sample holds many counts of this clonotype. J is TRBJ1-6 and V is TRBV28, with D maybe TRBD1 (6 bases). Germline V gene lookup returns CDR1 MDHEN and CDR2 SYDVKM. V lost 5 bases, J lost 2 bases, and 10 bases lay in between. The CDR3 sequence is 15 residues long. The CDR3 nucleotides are TGTGCCAGCAGTCCGCAGGGGACCTATAATTCACCCCTCCACTTT. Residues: CASSPQGTYNSPLHF.

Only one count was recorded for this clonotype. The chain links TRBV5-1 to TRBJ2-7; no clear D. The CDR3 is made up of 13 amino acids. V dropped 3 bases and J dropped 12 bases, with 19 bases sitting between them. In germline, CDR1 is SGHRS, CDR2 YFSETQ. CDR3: CASSSAAVRGLYF. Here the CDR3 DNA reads TGCGCCAGCAGCTCGGCGGCGGTACGCGGCCTGTACTTC.

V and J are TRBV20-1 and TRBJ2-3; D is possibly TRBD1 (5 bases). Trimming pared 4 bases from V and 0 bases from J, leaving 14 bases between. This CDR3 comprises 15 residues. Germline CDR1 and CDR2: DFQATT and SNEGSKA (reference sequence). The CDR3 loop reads CSATSPGHSTDTQYF. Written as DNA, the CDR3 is TGCAGTGCTACCTCACCAGGGCACAGCACAGATACGCAGTATTTT.

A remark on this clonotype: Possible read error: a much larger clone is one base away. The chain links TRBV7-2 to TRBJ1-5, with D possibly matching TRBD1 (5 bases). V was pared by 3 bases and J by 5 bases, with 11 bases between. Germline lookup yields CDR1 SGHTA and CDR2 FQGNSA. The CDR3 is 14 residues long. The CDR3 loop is CASSFRQWDQPQHF. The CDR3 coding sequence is TGTGCCAGCAGCTTCAGACAGTGGGATCAGCCCCAGCATTTT.

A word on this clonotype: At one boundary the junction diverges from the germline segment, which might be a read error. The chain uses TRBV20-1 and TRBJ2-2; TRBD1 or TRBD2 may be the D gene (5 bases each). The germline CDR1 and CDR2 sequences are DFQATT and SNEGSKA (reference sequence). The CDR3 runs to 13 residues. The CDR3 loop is CRARGAEPVELFF. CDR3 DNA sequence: TGCAGAGCTAGAGGGGCGGAACCCGTGGAGCTGTTTTTT.

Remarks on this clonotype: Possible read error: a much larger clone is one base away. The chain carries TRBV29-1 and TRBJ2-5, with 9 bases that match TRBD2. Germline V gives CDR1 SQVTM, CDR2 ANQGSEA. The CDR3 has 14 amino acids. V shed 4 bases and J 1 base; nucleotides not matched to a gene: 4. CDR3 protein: CSVGLADSQETQYF. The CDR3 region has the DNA TGCAGCGTTGGACTAGCGGACTCCCAAGAGACCCAGTACTTC.

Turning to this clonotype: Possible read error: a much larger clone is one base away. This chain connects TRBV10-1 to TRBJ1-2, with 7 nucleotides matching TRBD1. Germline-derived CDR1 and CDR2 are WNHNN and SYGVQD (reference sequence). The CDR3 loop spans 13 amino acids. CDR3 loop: CTRTQGVAYGYTF. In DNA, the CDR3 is TGCACCAGGACCCAGGGGGTTGCCTATGGCTACACCTTC.

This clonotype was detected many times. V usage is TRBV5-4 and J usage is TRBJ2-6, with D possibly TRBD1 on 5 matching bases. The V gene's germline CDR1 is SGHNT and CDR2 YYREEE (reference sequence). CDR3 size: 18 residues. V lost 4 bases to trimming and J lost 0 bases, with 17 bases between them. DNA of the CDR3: TGTGCCAGCAGCCCTGGCGCAGGGCCTCCCTCTGGGGCCAACGTCCTGACTTTC. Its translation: CASSPGAGPPSGANVLTF.

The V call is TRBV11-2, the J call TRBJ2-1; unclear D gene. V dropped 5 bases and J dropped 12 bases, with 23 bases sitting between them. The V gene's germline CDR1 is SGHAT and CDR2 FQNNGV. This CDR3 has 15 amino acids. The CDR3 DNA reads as TGTGCCAGCAGCCTCGAAGGTTTTGGTGTGAACGTGCAGTTCTTC. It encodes CASSLEGFGVNVQFF.

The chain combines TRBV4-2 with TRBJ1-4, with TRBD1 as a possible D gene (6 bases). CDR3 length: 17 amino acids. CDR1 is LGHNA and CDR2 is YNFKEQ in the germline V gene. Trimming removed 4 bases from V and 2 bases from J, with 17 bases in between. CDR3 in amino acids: CASSRGGGSGTNEKLFF. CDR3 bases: TGTGCCAGCAGCCGGGGGGGCGGGTCCGGTACTAATGAAAAACTGTTTTTT.

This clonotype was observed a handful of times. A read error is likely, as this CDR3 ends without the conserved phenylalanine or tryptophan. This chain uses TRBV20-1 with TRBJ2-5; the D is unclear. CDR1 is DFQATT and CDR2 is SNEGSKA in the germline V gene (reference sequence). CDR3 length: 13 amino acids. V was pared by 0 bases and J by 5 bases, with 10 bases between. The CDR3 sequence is CSARDSGVETQYL. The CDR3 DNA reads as TGCAGTGCTAGAGATTCTGGGGTGGAGACCCAGTACCTC.

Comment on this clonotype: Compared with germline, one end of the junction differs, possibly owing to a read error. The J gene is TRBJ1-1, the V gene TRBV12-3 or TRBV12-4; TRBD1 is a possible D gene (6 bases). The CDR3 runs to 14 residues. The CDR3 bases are TGTGCCAGCAGTACTGAATATAGGGGGACTGAAGCTATCTTT. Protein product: CASSTEYRGTEAIF.

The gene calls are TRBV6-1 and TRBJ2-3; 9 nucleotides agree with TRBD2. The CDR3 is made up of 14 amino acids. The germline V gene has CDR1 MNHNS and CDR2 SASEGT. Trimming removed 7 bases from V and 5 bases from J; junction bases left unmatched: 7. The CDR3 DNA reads TGTGCCAGCACCGGGCGGGGGGGCATAGATACGCAGTATTTT. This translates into CASTGRGGIDTQYF.

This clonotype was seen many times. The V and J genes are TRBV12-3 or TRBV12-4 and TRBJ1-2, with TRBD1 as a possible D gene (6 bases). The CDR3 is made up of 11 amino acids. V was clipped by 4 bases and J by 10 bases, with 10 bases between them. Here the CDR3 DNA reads TGTGCCAGCAGTTCAGGGGTTGTCTACACCTTC. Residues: CASSSGVVYTF.

The CDR3 DNA reads TGTGCCTTGTCCCGGGACTACTCCTACGAGCAGTACTTC. This gives the protein CALSRDYSYEQYF. This chain links TRBV30 with TRBJ2-7, with 7 bases matching TRBD2. The V gene's germline CDR1 is GTSNPN and CDR2 SVGIG (reference sequence). V lost 7 bases, J lost 0 bases, and 6 bases stayed unmatched. This CDR3 contains 13 residues.

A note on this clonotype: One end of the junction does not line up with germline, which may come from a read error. CDR3 residues: CSFFRLAQSFYNDQFF. As DNA, the CDR3 is TGCAGTTTCTTCAGACTAGCGCAAAGCTTCTACAATGACCAGTTCTTC. V and J are TRBV20-1 and TRBJ2-1; 8 nucleotides align to TRBD2. Germline V gene data show CDR1 as DFQATT and CDR2 as SNEGSKA (reference sequence). The CDR3 contains 16 residues.

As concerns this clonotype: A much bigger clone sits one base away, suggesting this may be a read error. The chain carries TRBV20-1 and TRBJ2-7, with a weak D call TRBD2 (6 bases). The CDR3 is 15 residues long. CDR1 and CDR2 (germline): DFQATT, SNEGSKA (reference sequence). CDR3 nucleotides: TGCAATGCTAGAGATTCGGCTTCGGGGGACTACGAGCAGTACTTC. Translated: CNARDSASGDYEQYF.

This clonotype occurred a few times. CDR3 sequence: CSARDTGLAGVWEQFF. For the CDR3, the DNA is TGCAGTGCTAGAGATACGGGACTAGCGGGAGTTTGGGAGCAGTTCTTC. The chain joins TRBV20-1 to TRBJ2-1, with 14 bases aligning to TRBD2. Trimming removed 0 bases from V and 10 bases from J; junction bases left unmatched: 8. This CDR3 is 16 amino acids long. CDR1 and CDR2 (germline): DFQATT, SNEGSKA (reference sequence).